This record covers a single T cell receptor beta chain. This clonotype was recorded many times. Its specific antigen is unknown. Base qualities are not recorded, but no much larger clone differs from it by a single base. The time point label here, explained by the study, means: newly diagnosed GD, antithyroid drugs for less than 3 months. For both TCR sequencing and RNA sequencing, RNA was extracted from PBMCs in TRIzol. Graves' disease was diagnosed according to American Thyroid Association guidelines. Recruitment of patients was carried out at an endocrinology department in Xi'an, China. Each patient gave around 9.2 milliliters of peripheral blood, collected in an EDTA anticoagulant tube. Ficoll Paque Plus density gradient separation was used to isolate PBMCs, and no additional T cell sorting was done. An Agilent 2100 Bioanalyzer and agarose gel were used to check RNA quality, and a NanoDrop 2000 was used to measure RNA concentration.

The data belong to a study of regulatory T cells in long-lasting Graves disease (dated by TCRdb to the early 2020s). About the full investigation: In the newly diagnosed Graves' disease group, patients had been taking antithyroid drugs for less than 3 months. Persistent Graves' disease patients were compared with newly diagnosed Graves' disease patients by peripheral blood TCR sequencing and RNA sequencing. The study was registered as a clinical trial and conducted in China. A total of some 35 samples underwent TCR sequencing, from some 13 patients with persistent Graves' disease and roughly 20 patients with newly diagnosed Graves' disease.

Broad study findings and their caveats: Compared with newly diagnosed patients, persistent Graves' disease patients had lower TCR Shannon entropy and fewer highly expanded clones, which suggests clonal expansion. More public clonotypes were shared among persistent patients (over 2,500) than among newly diagnosed patients (966). Persistent disease showed preferential use of TRBV28, TRBJ1-2 and TRBJ2-5, whereas newly diagnosed disease favored TRBV20-1 and TRBJ2-1. Sequencing and analysis were limited to the TCR beta chain. As a limitation, the authors acknowledged that the small sample size may reduce accuracy. The study examined only peripheral blood because the primary lesion, thyroid tissue, could not be accessed.

The CDR3 numbers 14 residues from cysteine through phenylalanine. CDR3 DNA is the only sequence kept; it has 42 bases, read in frame from the first base. The V end gives up 5 bases and the J end 5 bases, leaving 11 bases in the junction not matched to a gene. Based on the germline V gene (reference sequence), the CDR1 and CDR2 sequences are GTSNPN and SVGIG. The library was generated by multiplex PCR. The sequencer listed for this sample is Illumina HiSeq 4000. iRepertoire HTBI primers and Arm-PCR amplification of CDR3 regions were used to construct TCR beta libraries. Before sequencing, the PCR products underwent gel purification. Under the source paper's analysis protocol: Gene usage analysis of CDR3 amino acid clonotypes relied on the roughly 58 TRBV and 15 or so TRBJ segments identified across samples. COPE and FqMerger were used to merge filtered high-quality paired reads into contigs. Contigs were aligned with BLAST to IMGT TRBV, TRBD and TRBJ reference genes, and CDR3 was defined per IMGT. Clonotypes above 0.1% frequency were classified as highly expanded clones. Shannon entropy was used to measure repertoire diversity, and the Gini coefficient was used to measure V-J evenness. Clonotypes shared by more than one individual were considered public. TCRdb reanalyzed the raw reads on its own, using fastp at Q25 for trimming and MiXCR for clone calling, and kept in-frame beta chains. Each entry merges the rows of one CDR3 protein and shows their most common DNA and genes. The V and J calls here are based on TCRdb, not the publication. The sample table lists about 470,000 distinct CDR3 sequences, roughly 15% of them with a count of one. 12% of the sample rests with the top ten.

This same sample was also part of a study on T cells in Graves' hyperthyroidism and ophthalmopathy. The second study's paper adds: Graves' hyperthyroidism was defined as stable when no progression to ophthalmopathy occurred over 18 months of follow-up. Hyperthyroidism patients were aged 18 to 65 years and newly diagnosed, with disease duration of less than 2 months. Any patient with an uncontrolled infection, another autoimmune disease, pregnancy or lactation was excluded. Diagnoses relied on clinical symptoms, serum thyroxine and TRAb, thyroid ultrasound and orbital computed tomography. The first round of RT-PCR for the TCR CDR3 was performed with the HTBI primer set and the Qiagen OneStep RT-PCR kit. Most expanded thyroid clonotypes (frequency above 0.001) were also detected in blood, a finding suggesting that blood repertoires may reflect thyroid immune responses. Ophthalmopathy was separated from stable hyperthyroidism by a 13 V-J signature model, with 85% to 90% sensitivity and about 81% specificity obtained in cross-validation and 80%/75% obtained in testing. In validation, the model predicted progression to ophthalmopathy with 55% to 71% sensitivity and about 73% specificity, a median of approximately 6.7 months before onset. A discovery cohort of about a hundred patients, approximately 44 with Graves' ophthalmopathy and more than 55 with stable Graves' hyperthyroidism, was used to find distinguishing TCR V-J signatures. Whether ophthalmopathy could be predicted prospectively was tested in an independent validation cohort made up of about 20 hyperthyroidism patients plus 17 patients who later progressed to ophthalmopathy. The 100 discovery patients were randomly divided into training and test sets at a 7:3 ratio. In addition, the study compared T-cell repertoires in thyroid tissue and in blood from several Graves' hyperthyroidism patients. Following sampling, methimazole starting at 30 mg daily was given to hyperthyroidism patients, and high-dose intravenous methylprednisolone was given to ophthalmopathy patients. Libraries were constructed in a second round of multiplex PCR, after which size selection and purification were carried out. The libraries were sequenced on an Illumina HiSeq2000 using paired-end 100 bp reads. SOAPnuke was used to process the raw data, removing reads that contained adapters or uncalled bases, had a mean Phred below 15, or lacked an exact match to the constant primer or identifier. High-quality paired reads were merged using COPE v1.2.5, and each unique nucleotide sequence was defined as a clonotype. MiTCR v1.1 was used to align the clonotypes against IMGT TRBV, TRBD and TRBJ reference segments. The analysis was restricted to V-J combinations with a frequency above 0.0001, which together covered 99% to 99.2% of the repertoires. A TCS score was defined as the ratio of F50 (clonal expansion) to E x V (chaos), with BLOSUM62-based TCRdist applied between CDR3 peptides within each V-J. Welch's t-statistics and random forest reduced roughly 530 V-J features to about 12, which were used in a naive Bayes classifier (R e1071). Sample size was not statistically predetermined, and blinding of investigators to group allocation was not performed. The paper describes TCR Vbeta CDR3 sequencing of 140 or so peripheral blood samples, made up of fewer than 50 ophthalmopathy patients, some 76 hyperthyroidism patients and 17 progressor patients.

The clonotype originates from a man in his forties with Graves disease. Donor details come from another sample of the same person, matched by shared clones. The sample here was peripheral blood mononuclear cells (PBMCs), taken at new diagnosis, from a patient treated with antithyroid drugs. Recombination linked TRBV30 to TRBJ2-5; 7 central nucleotides agree with TRBD2. DNA sequence: TGTGCCTGGGCTAAGATGGCGGGAGTTGAGACCCAGTACTTC. Its protein is CAWAKMAGVETQYF.